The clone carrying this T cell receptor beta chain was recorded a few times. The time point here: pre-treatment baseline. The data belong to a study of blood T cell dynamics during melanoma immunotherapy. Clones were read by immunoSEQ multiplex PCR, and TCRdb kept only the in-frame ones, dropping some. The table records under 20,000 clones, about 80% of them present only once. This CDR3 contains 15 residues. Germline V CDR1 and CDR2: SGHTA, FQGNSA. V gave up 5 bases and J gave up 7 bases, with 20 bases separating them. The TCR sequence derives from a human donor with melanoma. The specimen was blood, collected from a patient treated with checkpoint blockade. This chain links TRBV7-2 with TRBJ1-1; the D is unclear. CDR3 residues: CASSREVGFDVEAFF. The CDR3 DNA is TGTGCCAGCAGCCGCGAGGTGGGGTTCGATGTTGAAGCTTTCTTT.